Listed below are T cell receptor beta chains from one sample, sequenced in a study of blood T cell repertoires in COVID-19. Libraries were prepared by immunoSEQ multiplex PCR; TCRdb keeps only in-frame clonotypes and omits some of them. The table has 45,000 to 55,000 clones, 88% seen once. Sequenced material: peripheral blood. These TCRs come from a human donor in a cohort sampled during active COVID-19. Both conserved end residues are part of each CDR3. D genes are given only for firm matches.

j_gene: TRBJ2-7
v_gene: TRBV4-1
d_gene: .
CDR3aa: CASSQDKQGRYEQYF

j_gene: TRBJ2-7
v_gene: TRBV6-5
d_gene: .
CDR3aa: CASSLGMEGLYEQYF

j_gene: TRBJ2-1
v_gene: TRBV19
d_gene: TRBD1
CDR3aa: CASSTGTGGVWVQFF

j_gene: TRBJ2-7
v_gene: TRBV16
d_gene: TRBD1
CDR3aa: CASSQEAGTGSEQYF

j_gene: TRBJ2-3
v_gene: TRBV19
d_gene: .
CDR3aa: CASSVYGSTDTQYF

j_gene: TRBJ2-4
v_gene: TRBV5-4
d_gene: .
CDR3aa: CASSFQIDKNIQYF

j_gene: TRBJ2-7
v_gene: TRBV7-8
d_gene: TRBD1
CDR3aa: CASSLNPGTAYEQYF

j_gene: TRBJ2-5
v_gene: TRBV5-6
d_gene: TRBD1
CDR3aa: CASSSDRDRGFVETQYF

j_gene: TRBJ2-7
v_gene: TRBV11-2
d_gene: .
CDR3aa: CASSPSEDEQYF

j_gene: TRBJ1-1
v_gene: TRBV7-2
d_gene: .
CDR3aa: CASSLVGGGTEAFF

j_gene: TRBJ2-3
v_gene: TRBV4-1
d_gene: TRBD1
CDR3aa: CASSQAGQGISDTQYF

j_gene: TRBJ2-5
v_gene: TRBV19
d_gene: TRBD2
CDR3aa: CASSIVAGGRQTQYF

j_gene: TRBJ2-1
v_gene: TRBV2
d_gene: TRBD1
CDR3aa: CASSPTGLASHEQFF

j_gene: TRBJ1-1
v_gene: TRBV11-2
d_gene: .
CDR3aa: CASSSTVEAFF

j_gene: TRBJ1-2
v_gene: TRBV4-1
d_gene: TRBD1
CDR3aa: CASSQGGFRDRANYGYTF

j_gene: TRBJ1-2
v_gene: TRBV3-1/TRBV3-2
d_gene: .
CDR3aa: CASSQDYNGGAGGYTF

j_gene: TRBJ2-3
v_gene: TRBV7-2
d_gene: TRBD2
CDR3aa: CASSFLAGPGDTQYF

j_gene: TRBJ2-1
v_gene: TRBV5-1
d_gene: TRBD2
CDR3aa: CASSSLGAGTTTSGINEQFF

j_gene: TRBJ2-7
v_gene: TRBV30
d_gene: .
CDR3aa: CASPKGDEQYF

j_gene: TRBJ2-5
v_gene: TRBV3-1/TRBV3-2
d_gene: .
CDR3aa: CASSQGAGTQYF

j_gene: TRBJ2-5
v_gene: TRBV19
d_gene: .
CDR3aa: CASSMSPGGRETQYF

j_gene: TRBJ2-3
v_gene: TRBV7-8
d_gene: TRBD1
CDR3aa: CASSLGRGQTTDTQYF

j_gene: TRBJ2-3
v_gene: TRBV7-2
d_gene: .
CDR3aa: CASSLGGGPDTQYF

j_gene: TRBJ2-1
v_gene: TRBV12-3/TRBV12-4
d_gene: .
CDR3aa: CASSLVLYNEQFF

j_gene: TRBJ1-1
v_gene: TRBV29-1
d_gene: .
CDR3aa: CSVRVGGDTEAFF

j_gene: TRBJ2-2
v_gene: TRBV3-1/TRBV3-2
d_gene: TRBD2
CDR3aa: CASSHTGGAIGELFF

j_gene: TRBJ2-7
v_gene: TRBV29-1
d_gene: TRBD2
CDR3aa: CSVYGRTSGSYEQYF

j_gene: TRBJ1-6
v_gene: TRBV7-9
d_gene: .
CDR3aa: CASRDSGSPLHF

j_gene: TRBJ1-5
v_gene: TRBV3-1/TRBV3-2
d_gene: .
CDR3aa: CASSQSRNSNQPQHF

j_gene: TRBJ2-7
v_gene: TRBV7-9
d_gene: TRBD2
CDR3aa: CASSSTSGGFPYEQYF

j_gene: TRBJ2-5
v_gene: TRBV6-5
d_gene: .
CDR3aa: CASSYRGARKTQYF

j_gene: TRBJ2-7
v_gene: TRBV5-1
d_gene: .
CDR3aa: CASSLAASYEQYF

j_gene: TRBJ2-7
v_gene: TRBV5-8
d_gene: TRBD1
CDR3aa: CASTDRVTYEQYF

j_gene: TRBJ2-7
v_gene: TRBV2
d_gene: .
CDR3aa: CASSFIASSYEQYF

j_gene: TRBJ1-2
v_gene: TRBV30
d_gene: .
CDR3aa: CAWSAGRNYGYTF

j_gene: TRBJ1-2
v_gene: TRBV4-3
d_gene: TRBD1
CDR3aa: CASSQGTGGVYGYTF